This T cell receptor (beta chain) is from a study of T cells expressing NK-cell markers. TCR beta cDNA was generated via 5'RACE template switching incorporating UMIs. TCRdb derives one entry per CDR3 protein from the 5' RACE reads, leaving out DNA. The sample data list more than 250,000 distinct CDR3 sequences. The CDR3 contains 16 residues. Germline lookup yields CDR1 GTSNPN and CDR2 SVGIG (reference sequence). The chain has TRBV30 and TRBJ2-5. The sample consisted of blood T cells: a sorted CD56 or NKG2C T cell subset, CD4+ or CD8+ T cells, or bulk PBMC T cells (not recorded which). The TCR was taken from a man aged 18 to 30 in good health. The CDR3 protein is CAWSVQGRITQETQYF.